Presented here are 22 T cell receptor beta chains from one specimen sequenced in a study of T cell repertoires in cytomegalovirus infection. These TCRs' antigens remain unknown. Each CDR3 protein is one row after TCRdb ran MiXCR on the reads. The sample includes hundreds of thousands of distinct CDR3 sequences, about 42% seen only once; the top ten take just under 45%. The source material was cultured PBMCs, sampled from culture after CMV antigen stimulation. The origin of the receptors is a human donor in good health (CMV status not recorded). Some clones in this sample may be carry-over from other donors' samples.

This clonotype was seen a few times. The rearrangement links TRBV12-3 or TRBV12-4 to TRBJ2-4, with 7 bases fitting TRBD2. This CDR3 region has 13 residues. V lost 8 bases, J lost 6 bases, and 7 bases stayed unmatched. CDR3 DNA: TGTGCCAGCCGAAGCTCGGGGGGAAACATTCAGTACTTC. Protein product: CASRSSGGNIQYF.

This clonotype was detected only a few times. This sequence joins TRBV7-4 and TRBJ1-2; D might be TRBD1 (5 bases). The V gene's germline CDR1 is SGHVT and CDR2 SQSDAQ. V dropped 5 bases and J dropped 11 bases, with 18 bases sitting between them. CDR3 length: 13 residues. Here the CDR3 DNA reads TGTGCCAGCAGCCGGTTTCGGGACGGACGGTACACCTTC. The encoded protein is CASSRFRDGRYTF.

This clonotype has a single count. J is TRBJ2-1 and V is TRBV18; TRBD2 agrees at 12 bases. The V and J ends lost 6 bases and 0 bases, in that order; junction bases with no gene match: 9. Germline V lookup: CDR1 KGHSH, CDR2 LQKENI. The CDR3 consists of 18 residues. The CDR3 loop is CASSLTSGRTSSYNEQFF. DNA for the CDR3: TGTGCCAGCTCGCTTACTAGCGGGAGGACTAGCTCCTACAATGAGCAGTTCTTC.

V and J are TRBV19 and TRBJ2-6; D not certain. The CDR3 contains 16 residues. V dropped 8 bases and J dropped 0 bases, with 14 bases sitting between them. Per germline, CDR1 LNHDA and CDR2 SQIVND (reference sequence). In DNA form, the CDR3 reads TGTGCCAGTTTGCCGACACGGCACTCTGGGGCCAACGTCCTGACTTTC. This sequence encodes CASLPTRHSGANVLTF.

The gene calls are TRBV5-1 and TRBJ1-1; 8 nucleotides agree with TRBD1. The V and J ends lost 0 bases and 1 base, in that order; junction bases with no gene match: 5. Per the germline V gene, CDR1 is SGHRS and CDR2 is YFSETQ. There are 16 residues in the CDR3. DNA for the CDR3: TGCGCCAGCAGCTTGGCCCCCGGGACAGGGAACACTGAAGCTTTCTTT. It encodes CASSLAPGTGNTEAFF.

The chain couples TRBV7-3 to TRBJ2-7; the match to TRBD2 covers 10 bases. V was pared by 3 bases and J by 4 bases, with 3 bases of the junction left unmatched. CDR3 length equals 14 residues. Per germline, CDR1 SGHTA and CDR2 FQGTGA. The CDR3 nucleotides are TGTGCCAGCAGCTTCACAGCGGGGGGGTACGAGCAGTACTTC. Protein: CASSFTAGGYEQYF. Using reference TRBV7-3 and TRBJ2-7 for the parts outside the CDR3, the full variable domain is GAGVSQTPSNKVTEKGKYVELRCDPISGHTALYWYRQSLGQGPEFLIYFQGTGAADDSGLPNDRFFAVRPEGSVSTLKIQRTERGDSAVYLCASSFTAGGYEQYFGPGTRLTVT.

This clonotype was observed a few times. The rearrangement uses TRBV11-2 and TRBJ1-1; D may be TRBD1 (6 bases). The V end was cut by 1 base, the J end by 3 bases, with 12 bases between. The CDR3 loop spans 15 amino acids. CDR1 is SGHAT, CDR2 FQNNGV, per germline. CDR3: CASSLVRGRYTEAFF. CDR3 bases: TGTGCCAGCAGCTTAGTTAGGGGGAGGTACACTGAAGCTTTCTTT. The full variable domain, its missing parts supplied by reference TRBV11-2 and TRBJ1-1, is EAGVAQSPRYKIIEKRQSVAFWCNPISGHATLYWYQQILGQGPKLLIQFQNNGVVDDSQLPKDRFSAERLKGVDSTLKIQPAKLEDSAVYLCASSLVRGRYTEAFFGQGTRLTVV.

This clonotype was seen a few times. V and J are TRBV19 and TRBJ2-6; D is possibly TRBD1 (6 bases). Germline V gene lookup returns CDR1 LNHDA and CDR2 SQIVND (reference sequence). The CDR3 contains 15 residues. With 6 bases removed from V and 2 bases from J, the gap between germline ends came to 11 bases. The CDR3 spells CASSPRGAGANVLTF. The CDR3 DNA reads as TGTGCCAGTAGCCCCAGGGGAGCTGGGGCCAACGTCCTGACTTTC.

This sequence joins TRBV27 and TRBJ1-5; D gene unclear. The germline V gene encodes CDR1 MNHEY and CDR2 SMNVEV (reference sequence). CDR3 length equals 16 residues. V gave up 4 bases and J gave up 1 base, with 14 bases separating them. This CDR3 is CASSYVKGGSNQPQHF. CDR3 bases: TGTGCCAGCAGTTACGTTAAGGGTGGGAGCAATCAGCCCCAGCATTTT.

This sequence joins TRBV7-9 and TRBJ2-2; D may be TRBD1 (6 bases). Germline CDR1 and CDR2: SEHNR and FQNEAQ (reference sequence). V was shortened by 6 bases and J by 1 base, with 15 bases between the two germline ends. The length of the CDR3 is 16 residues. The CDR3 bases are TGTGCCAGCAGATCTACAGGGACGGGGAACACCGGGGAGCTGTTTTTT. Translated: CASRSTGTGNTGELFF.

This clonotype was seen more than once but under ten times. The chain links TRBV7-8 to TRBJ1-3; perhaps TRBD1 as D (5 bases). The CDR3 spans 16 residues. The V end was cut by 2 bases, the J end by 7 bases, with 18 bases between. Germline lookup yields CDR1 SGHVS and CDR2 FQNEAQ. The CDR3 region is CASSLWVAGTGNTIYF. CDR3 coding DNA: TGTGCCAGCAGCTTATGGGTCGCGGGGACGGGGAACACCATATATTTT.

This chain links TRBV4-1 with TRBJ1-1; a possible D gene is TRBD1 (5 bases). CDR1 is MGHRA and CDR2 is YSYEKL in the germline V gene. Trimming shortened V by 0 bases and J by 3 bases, and 8 bases separated the two germline ends. The CDR3 is made up of 14 amino acids. CDR3 region: CASSQEGRDTEAFF. The CDR3 nucleotides read TGCGCCAGCAGCCAAGAGGGGCGGGACACTGAAGCTTTCTTT.

This clonotype turned up a few times. This chain uses TRBV11-2 with TRBJ1-1; D gene ambiguous. The CDR3 has 12 amino acids. V lost 4 bases and J 10 bases, leaving 13 bases between the germline ends. Per the germline V gene, CDR1 is SGHAT and CDR2 is FQNNGV. Written as DNA, the CDR3 is TGTGCCAGCAGCTCACTAGCGTTAGGAGCTTTCTTT. This sequence encodes CASSSLALGAFF.

This clonotype was seen only a few times. This sequence joins TRBV6-1 and TRBJ2-3, with D possibly TRBD1 on 6 matching bases. The germline V gene encodes CDR1 MNHNS and CDR2 SASEGT. V lost 6 bases to trimming and J lost 6 bases, with 10 bases between them. The CDR3 is made up of 12 amino acids. This chain's CDR3 is CASSQQGDTQYF. In nucleotides, the CDR3 is TGTGCCAGCAGCCAGCAGGGGGATACGCAGTATTTT.

This clonotype was counted a few times. The rearrangement uses TRBV6-1 and TRBJ2-1; no definite D call. The V gene's germline CDR1 is MNHNS and CDR2 SASEGT. There are 16 residues in the CDR3. Deletions cut 6 bases from V and 8 bases from J, with 23 bases between. The CDR3 region is CASRQVGKGMTDEQFF. DNA for the CDR3: TGTGCCAGCAGACAAGTGGGGAAGGGTATGACGGATGAGCAGTTCTTC.

The chain uses TRBV11-2 and TRBJ2-5; D might be TRBD2 (5 bases). Germline lookup yields CDR1 SGHAT and CDR2 FQNNGV. V was cut by 1 base and J by 5 bases, with 14 bases left in between. The CDR3 is 15 amino acids. The CDR3 DNA follows: TGTGCCAGCAGCTTAGTGGGCGGGCCCCCGGAGACCCAGTACTTC. This translates into CASSLVGGPPETQYF.

The chain uses TRBV2 and TRBJ2-6; D is unclear. V was trimmed by 7 bases and J by 0 bases, leaving 10 bases between them. Germline CDR1 SNHLY, CDR2 FYNNEI. The CDR3 contains 15 residues. This CDR3 reads CASKQTHSGANVLTF. In nucleotides, the CDR3 is TGTGCCAGCAAACAGACCCACTCTGGGGCCAACGTCCTGACTTTC.

This clonotype was seen a few times. The gene calls are TRBV6-1 and TRBJ1-5; 10 nucleotides line up with TRBD1. The CDR3 is 16 amino acids. Per the germline V gene, CDR1 is MNHNS and CDR2 is SASEGT. Trimming at V came to 6 bases and at J to 1 base, leaving 6 bases not matched to a gene. The CDR3 sequence: CASRDRGWESNQPQHF. CDR3 nucleotides: TGTGCCAGCAGGGACAGGGGGTGGGAAAGCAATCAGCCCCAGCATTTT.

V gene TRBV7-9 combines with J gene TRBJ2-7; 15 bases align to TRBD2. Trimming at V came to 7 bases and at J to 4 bases, leaving 11 bases not matched to a gene. This CDR3 region has 17 residues. CDR1 and CDR2 from the germline V gene are SEHNR and FQNEAQ (reference sequence). The CDR3 bases are TGTGCCAGCAACCAGGGACTAGCGGGAGGTCCTGCGTACGAGCAGTACTTC. This translates into CASNQGLAGGPAYEQYF.

The CDR3 reads CASSSWRELFF. In DNA, the CDR3 is TGCGCCAGCAGCTCCTGGCGGGAGCTGTTTTTT. This sequence joins TRBV5-1 and TRBJ2-2; D is unclear. Germline values: CDR1 SGHRS, CDR2 YFSETQ. V was trimmed by 3 bases and J by 9 bases, leaving 6 bases between them. This CDR3 region has 11 residues.

This clonotype came up once. This chain connects TRBV10-3 to TRBJ2-1; D ambiguous. The CDR3 length is 13 residues. The V and J ends lost 6 bases and 4 bases respectively, with 10 bases between them. The germline V gene encodes CDR1 ENHRY and CDR2 SYGVKD. CDR3 sequence (DNA): TGTGCCATCAGGGACCCGCTTTACAATGAGCAGTTCTTC. Translation gives CAIRDPLYNEQFF.

This chain uses TRBV5-1 with TRBJ2-3; D is undetermined. There are 16 residues in the CDR3. Germline loops: CDR1 SGHRS, CDR2 YFSETQ. V lost 0 bases, J lost 2 bases, and 13 bases lay in between. The CDR3: CASSLGTATITDTQYF. The CDR3 nucleotides read TGCGCCAGCAGCTTGGGGACCGCCACGATCACAGATACGCAGTATTTT.